This TCR beta chain was recovered during a study of CD8 T cells in ankylosing spondylitis. Study-wide points: As for the disease-linked clones, they showed a CD8+ phenotype and occurred at relatively low frequencies in peripheral blood.

There are 16 residues in the CDR3. After removal of 5 bases from V and 0 bases from J, the junction contained 8 bases not matched to a gene. 5'-RACE, quantitative and with molecular barcodes, yielded the TCR beta libraries. One entry per CDR3 protein, called by TCRdb with MiXCR from the 5' RACE reads. The table shows about 92,000 distinct CDR3 sequences, with roughly 9.6% occurring only once. Comment on this clonotype: Its antigen remains unknown.

Material: blood, either unsorted or a sorted T cell fraction (not recorded which). This receptor was obtained from a male donor with ankylosing spondylitis or in good health (not recorded which). This chain joins TRBV12-3 or TRBV12-4 and TRBJ2-3, with TRBD2 matching over 7 bases. The CDR3 is CASSQAGPSSTDTQYF. For the CDR3, the DNA is TGTGCCAGCAGTCAAGCGGGGCCCTCTAGCACAGATACGCAGTATTTT.